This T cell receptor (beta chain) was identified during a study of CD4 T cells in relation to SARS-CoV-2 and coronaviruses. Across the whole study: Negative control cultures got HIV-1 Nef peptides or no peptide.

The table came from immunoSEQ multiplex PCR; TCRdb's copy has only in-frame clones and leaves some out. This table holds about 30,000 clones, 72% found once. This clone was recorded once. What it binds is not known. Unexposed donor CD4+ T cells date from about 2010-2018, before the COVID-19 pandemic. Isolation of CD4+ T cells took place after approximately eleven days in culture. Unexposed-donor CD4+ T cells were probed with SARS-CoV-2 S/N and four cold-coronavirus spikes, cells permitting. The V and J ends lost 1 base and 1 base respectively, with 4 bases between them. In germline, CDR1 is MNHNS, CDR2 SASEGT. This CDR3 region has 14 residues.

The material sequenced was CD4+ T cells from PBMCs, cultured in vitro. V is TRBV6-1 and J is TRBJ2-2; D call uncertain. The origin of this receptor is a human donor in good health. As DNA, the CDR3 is TGTGCCAGCAGTGAAGGGGTGAACACCGGGGAGCTGTTTTTT. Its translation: CASSEGVNTGELFF.